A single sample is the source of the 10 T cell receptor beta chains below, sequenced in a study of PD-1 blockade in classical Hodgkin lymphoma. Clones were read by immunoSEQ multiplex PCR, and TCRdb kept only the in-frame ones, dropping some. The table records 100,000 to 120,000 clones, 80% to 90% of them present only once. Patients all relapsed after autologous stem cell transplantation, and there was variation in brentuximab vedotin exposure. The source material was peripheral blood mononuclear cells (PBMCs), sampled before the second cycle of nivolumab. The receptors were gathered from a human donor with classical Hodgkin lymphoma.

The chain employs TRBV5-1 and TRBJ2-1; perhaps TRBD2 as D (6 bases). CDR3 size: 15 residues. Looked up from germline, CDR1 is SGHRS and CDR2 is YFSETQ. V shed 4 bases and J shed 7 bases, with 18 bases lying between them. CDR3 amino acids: CASSVRDGGSNEQFF. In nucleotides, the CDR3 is TGCGCCAGCAGCGTCCGGGACGGGGGTAGTAATGAGCAGTTCTTC.

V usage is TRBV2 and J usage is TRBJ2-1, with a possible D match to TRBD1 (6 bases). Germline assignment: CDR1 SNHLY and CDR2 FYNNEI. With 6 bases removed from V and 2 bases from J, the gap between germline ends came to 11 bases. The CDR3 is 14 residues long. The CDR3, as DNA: TGTGCCAGCAGCCCGACAGGAGCCTACAATGAGCAGTTCTTC. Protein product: CASSPTGAYNEQFF.

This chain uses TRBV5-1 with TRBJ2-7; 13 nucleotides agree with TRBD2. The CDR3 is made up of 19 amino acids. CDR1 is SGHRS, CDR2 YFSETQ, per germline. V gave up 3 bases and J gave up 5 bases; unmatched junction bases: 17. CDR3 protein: CASSYQRTSGRAPVHEQYF. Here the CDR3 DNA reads TGCGCCAGCAGCTACCAACGCACTAGCGGGAGGGCCCCGGTTCACGAGCAGTACTTC.

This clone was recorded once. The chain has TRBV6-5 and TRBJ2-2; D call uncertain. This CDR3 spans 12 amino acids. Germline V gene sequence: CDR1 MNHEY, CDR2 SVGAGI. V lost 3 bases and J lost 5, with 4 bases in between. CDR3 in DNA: TGTGCCAGCAGTTATTCTACCGGGGAGCTGTTTTTT. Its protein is CASSYSTGELFF.

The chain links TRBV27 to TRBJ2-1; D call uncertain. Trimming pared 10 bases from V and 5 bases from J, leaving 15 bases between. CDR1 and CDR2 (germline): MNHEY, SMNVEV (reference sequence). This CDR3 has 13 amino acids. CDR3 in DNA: TGTGCCACCCATATCGGCGGAGACAATGAGCAGTTCTTC. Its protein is CATHIGGDNEQFF.

This CDR3 is CASSQGRQETQYF. For the CDR3, the DNA is TGTGCCAGCAGCCAGGGGAGACAAGAGACCCAGTACTTC. The chain has TRBV14 and TRBJ2-5; weak D call: TRBD2 (5 bases). The V end lost 3 bases, the J end lost 2 bases, and 7 bases lay between the germline ends. There are 13 residues in the CDR3. CDR1 SGHDN and CDR2 FVKESK come from the germline V gene.

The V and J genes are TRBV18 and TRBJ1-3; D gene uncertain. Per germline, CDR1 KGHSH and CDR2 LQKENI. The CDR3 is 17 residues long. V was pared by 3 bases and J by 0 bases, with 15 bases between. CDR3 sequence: CASSPYKVAFSGNTIYF. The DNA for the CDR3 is TGTGCCAGCTCACCCTATAAGGTAGCCTTCTCTGGAAACACCATATATTTT.

The CDR3 coding sequence is TGTGCCAGCAAGACCCCCACTCAGGAAAGATATCAGCCCCAGCATTTT. As protein: CASKTPTQERYQPQHF. The rearrangement joins TRBV27 to TRBJ1-5, with no clear D. Germline CDR1 reads MNHEY; CDR2 reads SMNVEV (reference sequence). The CDR3 contains 16 residues. Trimming took 7 bases from V and 5 from J, leaving 21 bases between them.

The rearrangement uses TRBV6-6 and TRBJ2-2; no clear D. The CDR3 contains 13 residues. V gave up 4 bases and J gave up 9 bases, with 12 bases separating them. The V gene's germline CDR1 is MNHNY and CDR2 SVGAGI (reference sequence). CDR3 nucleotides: TGTGCCAGCAGTTCAGGCCGGGCCCGGGAGCTGTTTTTT. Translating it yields CASSSGRARELFF.

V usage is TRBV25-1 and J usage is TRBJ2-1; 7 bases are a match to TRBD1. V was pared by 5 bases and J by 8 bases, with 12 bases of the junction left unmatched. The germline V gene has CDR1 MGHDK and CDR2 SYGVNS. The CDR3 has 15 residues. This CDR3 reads CASSSWTGPGDEQFF. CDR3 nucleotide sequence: TGTGCCAGCAGTTCTTGGACAGGCCCAGGGGATGAGCAGTTCTTC.